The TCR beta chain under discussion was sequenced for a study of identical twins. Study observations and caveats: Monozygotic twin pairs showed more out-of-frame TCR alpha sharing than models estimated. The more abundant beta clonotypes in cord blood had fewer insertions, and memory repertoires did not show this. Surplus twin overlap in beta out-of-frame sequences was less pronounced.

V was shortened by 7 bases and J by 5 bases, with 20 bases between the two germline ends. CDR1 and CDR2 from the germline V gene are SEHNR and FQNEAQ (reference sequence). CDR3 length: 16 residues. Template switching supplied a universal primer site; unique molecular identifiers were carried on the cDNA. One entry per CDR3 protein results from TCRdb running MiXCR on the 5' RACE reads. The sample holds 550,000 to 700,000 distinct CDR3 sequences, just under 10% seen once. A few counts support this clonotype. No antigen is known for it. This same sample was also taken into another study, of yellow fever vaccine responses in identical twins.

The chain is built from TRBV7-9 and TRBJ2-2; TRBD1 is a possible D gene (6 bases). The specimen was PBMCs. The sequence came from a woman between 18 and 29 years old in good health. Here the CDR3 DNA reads TGTGCCAGCACCCCCCTAAACTGGGGGCAGACCGGGGAGCTGTTTTTT. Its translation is CASTPLNWGQTGELFF.